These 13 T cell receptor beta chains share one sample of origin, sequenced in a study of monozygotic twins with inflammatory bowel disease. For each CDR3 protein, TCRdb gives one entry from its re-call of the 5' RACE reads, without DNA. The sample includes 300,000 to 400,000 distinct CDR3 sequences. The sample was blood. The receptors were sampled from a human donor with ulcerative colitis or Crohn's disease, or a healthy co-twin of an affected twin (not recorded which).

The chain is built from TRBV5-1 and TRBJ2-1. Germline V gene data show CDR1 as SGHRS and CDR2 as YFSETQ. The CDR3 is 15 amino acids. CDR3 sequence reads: CASSSGRLTYNEQFF.

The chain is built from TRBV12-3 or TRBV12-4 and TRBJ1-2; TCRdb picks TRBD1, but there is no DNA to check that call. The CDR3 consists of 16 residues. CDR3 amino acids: CASTPHSSGRNYGYTF.

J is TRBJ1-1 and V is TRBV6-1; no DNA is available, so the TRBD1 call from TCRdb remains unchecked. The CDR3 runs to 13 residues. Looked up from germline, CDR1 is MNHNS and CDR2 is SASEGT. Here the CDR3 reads CAGAREPNTEAFF.

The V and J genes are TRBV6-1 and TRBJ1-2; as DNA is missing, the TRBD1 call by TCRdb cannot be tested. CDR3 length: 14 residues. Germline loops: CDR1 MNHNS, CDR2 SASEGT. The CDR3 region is CASRPTGTGFRHTF.

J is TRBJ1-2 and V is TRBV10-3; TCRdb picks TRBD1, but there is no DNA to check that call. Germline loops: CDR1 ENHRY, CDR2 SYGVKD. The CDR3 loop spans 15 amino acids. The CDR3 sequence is CAISESGQGVCGYTF.

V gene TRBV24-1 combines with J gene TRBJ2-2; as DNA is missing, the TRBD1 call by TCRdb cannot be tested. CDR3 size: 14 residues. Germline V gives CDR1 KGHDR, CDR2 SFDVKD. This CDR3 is CATDHRERSGELFF.

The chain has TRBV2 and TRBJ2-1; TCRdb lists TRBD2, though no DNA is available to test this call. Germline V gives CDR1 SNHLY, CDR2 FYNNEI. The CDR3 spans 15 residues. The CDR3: CASRADRSSYNEQFF.

The CDR3 is CSVTPGQGRRAGELFF. This chain links TRBV29-1 with TRBJ2-2; TCRdb indicates TRBD1, and absent DNA this call remains unverified. This CDR3 comprises 16 residues. From germline, CDR1 is SQVTM and CDR2 ANQGSEA.

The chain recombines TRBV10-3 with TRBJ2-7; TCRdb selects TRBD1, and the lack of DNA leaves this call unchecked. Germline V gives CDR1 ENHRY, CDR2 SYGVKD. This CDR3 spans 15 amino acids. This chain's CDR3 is CAISEGQGSSYEQYF.

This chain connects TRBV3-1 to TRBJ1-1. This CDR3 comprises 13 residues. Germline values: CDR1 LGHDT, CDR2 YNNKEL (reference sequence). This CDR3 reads CASSQEDGTEAFF.

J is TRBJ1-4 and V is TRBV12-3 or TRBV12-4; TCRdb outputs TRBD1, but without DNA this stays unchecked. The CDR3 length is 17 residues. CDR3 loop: CASSPRSYRELNEKLFF.

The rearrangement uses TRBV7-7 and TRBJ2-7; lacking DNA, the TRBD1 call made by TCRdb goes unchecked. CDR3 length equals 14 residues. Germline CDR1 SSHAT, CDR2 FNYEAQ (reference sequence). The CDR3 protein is CASSPDRASHEQYF. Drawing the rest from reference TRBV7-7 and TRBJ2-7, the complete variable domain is GAGVSQSPRYKVTKRGQDVTLRCDPISSHATLYWYQQALGQGPEFLTYFNYEAQPDKSGLPSDRFSAERPEGSISTLTIQRTEQRDSAMYRCASSPDRASHEQYFGPGTRLTVT.

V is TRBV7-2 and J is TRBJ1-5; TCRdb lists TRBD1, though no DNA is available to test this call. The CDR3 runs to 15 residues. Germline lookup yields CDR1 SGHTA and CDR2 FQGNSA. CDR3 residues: CASSLGGGVNQPQHF.